These 27 T cell receptor beta chains were sequenced from one sample in a study of cytomegalovirus exposure and HLA in healthy donors. Vbeta (60) and Jbeta (13) primers were used in the PCR. The assay was immunoSEQ multiplex PCR, and TCRdb's table has in-frame clones only and misses some. The sample holds more than 50,000 clones; roughly 70% are singletons and the top ten take more than 20%. Sample: PBMCs. The receptors come from a man aged 50 to 60 in good health and CMV-seropositive.

This rearrangement joins TRBV5-8 to TRBJ2-7; possibly TRBD1 for D (6 bases). V lost 4 bases and J 3 bases, leaving 11 bases between the germline ends. CDR3 size: 13 residues. Germline CDR1 reads SGHTS; CDR2 reads YDEGEE. The CDR3 sequence is CASSQQGRYEQYF. CDR3 nucleotide sequence: TGTGCCAGCAGCCAACAGGGCCGCTACGAGCAGTACTTC.

The chain carries TRBV6-9 and TRBJ1-2; tentatively, D is TRBD1 (6 bases). This CDR3 is built from 14 residues. The V gene lost 4 bases and the J gene lost 2 bases, with 11 bases spanning the gap. Germline loops: CDR1 MNHGY, CDR2 SVAAGI. The DNA for the CDR3 is TGTGCCAGCAGTTCCCTGACAGGAAACTATGGCTACACCTTC. This encodes CASSSLTGNYGYTF.

The rearrangement joins TRBV11-2 to TRBJ2-7, with TRBD1 identical over 8 bases. The trim removed 4 bases at V and 2 bases at J, leaving 7 bases unmatched. This CDR3 region has 15 residues. CDR1 SGHAT and CDR2 FQNNGV come from the germline V gene. For the CDR3, the DNA is TGTGCCAGCAGCTCCCCCGGGACAGGCACCTACGAGCAGTACTTC. Encoded protein: CASSSPGTGTYEQYF.

The chain carries TRBV6-5 and TRBJ1-2; D might be TRBD1 (5 bases). CDR3 length equals 15 residues. The ends were cut back, 2 bases at V and 8 bases at J, with 18 bases in the middle. CDR1 and CDR2 from the germline V gene are MNHEY and SVGAGI. CDR3 coding DNA: TGTGCCAGCAGTTACGGTCAGGGTGGGATCAAAGGCTACACCTTC. The encoded protein is CASSYGQGGIKGYTF.

V usage is TRBV13 and J usage is TRBJ2-1; 8 bases are a match to TRBD2. The CDR3 length is 14 residues. V was pared by 2 bases and J by 4 bases, with 1 base of the junction left unmatched. CDR1 and CDR2 from the germline V gene are PRHDT and FYEKMQ (reference sequence). The CDR3: CASSLQRGYNEQFF. The CDR3 DNA reads TGTGCCAGCAGCTTACAGCGGGGGTACAATGAGCAGTTCTTC.

In its sample, this clone was seen once. The chain links TRBV2 to TRBJ1-1; 8 bases are a match to TRBD1. Germline CDR1 SNHLY, CDR2 FYNNEI. Unmatched junction bases numbered 8, after V lost 7 bases and J lost 4 bases. This CDR3 is 14 amino acids long. CDR3 in amino acids: CASNQGAKGTEAFF. DNA of the CDR3: TGTGCCAGCAACCAGGGGGCAAAGGGCACTGAAGCTTTCTTT.

The V gene is TRBV4-1, the J gene TRBJ2-7; TRBD1 matches 9 bases. The CDR3 consists of 17 residues. V lost 2 bases, J lost 2 bases, and 10 bases stayed unmatched. CDR1 is MGHRA and CDR2 is YSYEKL in the germline V gene. CDR3 in DNA: TGCGCCAGCAGCCAACACAAACCGGGACAGGGACCCTACGAGCAGTACTTC. Protein sequence: CASSQHKPGQGPYEQYF.

The V and J genes are TRBV4-3 and TRBJ1-2, with 9 bases aligning to TRBD1. CDR1 LGHNA and CDR2 YSLEER come from the germline V gene. Trimming removed 1 base from V and 8 bases from J; junction bases left unmatched: 11. This CDR3 region has 16 residues. CDR3 sequence: CASSQAGTGKSGGYTF. DNA of the CDR3: TGCGCCAGCAGCCAAGCCGGGACAGGGAAAAGTGGCGGCTACACCTTC.

The chain has TRBV30 and TRBJ2-7, with D possibly matching TRBD1 (5 bases). The ends were cut back, 0 bases at V and 5 bases at J, with 17 bases in the middle. From germline, CDR1 is GTSNPN and CDR2 SVGIG (reference sequence). This CDR3 is 15 amino acids long. The CDR3 sequence is CAWSVLSAGSHEQYF. The CDR3 DNA follows: TGTGCCTGGAGTGTACTATCGGCAGGGTCCCACGAGCAGTACTTC.

This sequence joins TRBV10-1 and TRBJ2-1; D uncertain. The CDR3 has 14 residues. The germline V and J ends were trimmed by 5 bases and 10 bases, with 18 bases remaining between them. Per germline, CDR1 WNHNN and CDR2 SYGVQD (reference sequence). The CDR3 coding sequence is TGCGCCAGCAGTAGGCAGGTCGATCGTGGGGAGCAGTTCTTC. This sequence encodes CASSRQVDRGEQFF.

The rearrangement links TRBV9 to TRBJ2-5, with TRBD2 matching 7 bases. J lost 5 bases, V lost 0 bases, and 7 bases had no gene match. The V gene's germline CDR1 is SGDLS and CDR2 YYNGEE. The CDR3 is 15 amino acids. In DNA form, the CDR3 reads TGTGCCAGCAGCGTAGATGGGCAGGGAGGGGAGACCCAGTACTTC. Its protein is CASSVDGQGGETQYF. The entire variable domain, with the rest obtained from reference TRBV9 and TRBJ2-5, is as follows: DSGVTQTPKHLITATGQRVTLRCSPRSGDLSVYWYQQSLDQGLQFLIQYYNGEERAKGNILERFSAQQFPDLHSELNLSSLELGDSALYFCASSVDGQGGETQYFGPGTRLLVL.

V gene TRBV7-6 combines with J gene TRBJ2-7; D unresolved. CDR1 and CDR2 (germline): SGHVS, FNYEAQ. CDR3 length: 13 residues. Trimming took off 1 base at V and 5 bases at J, with 9 bases between the two ends. The CDR3 DNA reads as TGTGCCAGCAGCTTAGGAGTGGTGGACGAGCAGTACTTC. It is translated as CASSLGVVDEQYF.

The sample holds one count of this clone. V usage is TRBV7-9 and J usage is TRBJ2-7; TRBD1 matches 9 bases. The germline V gene encodes CDR1 SEHNR and CDR2 FQNEAQ (reference sequence). With V trimmed by 5 bases and J by 3 bases, 8 bases remained unmatched. The CDR3 totals 15 residues. The CDR3 nucleotides are TGTGCCAGCAGCGCCGCGACAGGGGGGGGCTACGAGCAGTACTTC. Translating it yields CASSAATGGGYEQYF. Complete variable domain (other parts from reference TRBV7-9 and TRBJ2-7): DTGVSQNPRHKITKRGQNVTFRCDPISEHNRLYWYRQTLGQGPEFLTYFQNEAQLEKSRLLSDRFSAERPKGSFSTLEIQRTEQGDSAMYLCASSAATGGGYEQYFGPGTRLTVT.

The chain combines TRBV5-8 with TRBJ1-4, with 10 bases lining up with TRBD1. The junction had 4 bases not matched to a gene; V was cut back by 0 bases and J by 8 bases. Per the germline V gene, CDR1 is SGHTS and CDR2 is YDEGEE. The CDR3 is 15 residues long. Written as DNA, the CDR3 is TGTGCCAGCAGCTTGGCGGGACAGGGGAGAGAAAAACTGTTTTTT. As protein: CASSLAGQGREKLFF.

The chain couples TRBV6-1 to TRBJ1-2; D uncertain. With 2 bases removed from V and 4 bases from J, the gap between germline ends came to 5 bases. CDR1 is MNHNS, CDR2 SASEGT, per germline. CDR3 size: 12 residues. CDR3 amino acids: CASSETGYGYTF. CDR3 nucleotide sequence: TGTGCCAGCAGTGAAACCGGCTATGGCTACACCTTC.

V gene TRBV5-1 combines with J gene TRBJ1-3, with no clear D. V was cut by 0 bases and J by 1 base, with 5 bases left in between. Germline V gene data show CDR1 as SGHRS and CDR2 as YFSETQ. This CDR3 is built from 14 residues. Here the CDR3 DNA reads TGCGCCAGCAGCTTGGGCAGTTCTGGAAACACCATATATTTT. It translates to CASSLGSSGNTIYF.

This clone was recorded a few times. The rearrangement joins TRBV6-5 to TRBJ2-7; 10 nucleotides align to TRBD2. CDR1 is MNHEY, CDR2 SVGAGI, per germline. This CDR3 is 15 amino acids long. Germline trimming cut 7 bases from V and 0 bases from J; bases unmatched to any gene: 6. As DNA, the CDR3 is TGTGCCAGCACCCGGACTAGCGGTAGCTCCTACGAGCAGTACTTC. The encoded protein is CASTRTSGSSYEQYF.

The CDR3 is CASSIQGAGEQYF. The CDR3 nucleotides are TGTGCCAGTAGTATACAGGGGGCCGGCGAGCAGTACTTC. The chain couples TRBV19 to TRBJ2-7, with 8 bases aligning to TRBD1. The J segment lost 6 bases and the V segment lost 2 bases, leaving 3 bases of the junction unmatched. There are 13 residues in the CDR3. CDR1 and CDR2 (germline): LNHDA, SQIVND (reference sequence).

Only a few counts were recorded for this clone. This chain uses TRBV19 with TRBJ1-5, with D hard to call. Trimming left V 7 bases short and J 0 bases short, with 7 bases between. This CDR3 has 13 residues. From germline, CDR1 is LNHDA and CDR2 SQIVND (reference sequence). The CDR3 DNA reads as TGTGCCAGTACCCTAGCTAGCAATCAGCCCCAGCATTTT. Protein sequence: CASTLASNQPQHF.

This chain joins TRBV7-2 and TRBJ1-6; D is uncertain. CDR1 and CDR2 from the germline V gene are SGHTA and FQGNSA. Trimming stripped 5 bases from V and 7 bases from J, with 24 bases between. The CDR3 runs 18 residues. The DNA of the CDR3 is TGTGCCAGCAGCCCGCAAGTAGGAACACTAGTTCTGAATTCACCCCTCCACTTT. Its translation: CASSPQVGTLVLNSPLHF.

The chain couples TRBV7-9 to TRBJ1-1, with 8 bases that match TRBD1. CDR1 is SEHNR and CDR2 is FQNEAQ in the germline V gene (reference sequence). The CDR3 spans 16 residues. With 2 bases clipped from V and 1 base from J, the junction kept 6 bases outside the gene matches. CDR3 DNA: TGTGCCAGCAGCTTACCCAGGGGGCGGACGAACACTGAAGCTTTCTTT. The encoded protein is CASSLPRGRTNTEAFF. Full variable domain (rest looked up from reference TRBV7-9 and TRBJ1-1): DTGVSQNPRHKITKRGQNVTFRCDPISEHNRLYWYRQTLGQGPEFLTYFQNEAQLEKSRLLSDRFSAERPKGSFSTLEIQRTEQGDSAMYLCASSLPRGRTNTEAFFGQGTRLTVV.

V is TRBV10-3 and J is TRBJ2-7, with a possible D match to TRBD1 (6 bases). The CDR3 runs 14 residues. Germline values: CDR1 ENHRY, CDR2 SYGVKD. V was shortened by 4 bases and J by 2 bases, with 12 bases between the two germline ends. CDR3 loop: CAISGQALTYEQYF. As DNA, the CDR3 is TGTGCCATCAGTGGACAGGCTTTAACCTACGAGCAGTACTTC.

The chain joins TRBV10-3 to TRBJ1-4; a weak D match, TRBD1 (5 bases). CDR1 is ENHRY and CDR2 is SYGVKD in the germline V gene. V lost 5 bases and J lost 8, with 9 bases in between. CDR3 length: 12 residues. CDR3 DNA: TGTGCCATCAGTCAGGGAAGCGAAAAACTGTTTTTT. Translated, it gives CAISQGSEKLFF.

The rearrangement links TRBV5-1 to TRBJ1-4, with 7 bases identical to TRBD1. V lost 5 bases to trimming and J lost 8 bases; unmatched junction nucleotides: 6. CDR1 and CDR2 from the germline V gene are SGHRS and YFSETQ. This CDR3 has 13 residues. The CDR3 sequence: CASRTGTGEKLFF. In DNA form, the CDR3 reads TGCGCCAGCAGGACAGGGACGGGGGAAAAACTGTTTTTT.

This chain joins TRBV27 and TRBJ1-2; no reliable D call. Trimming shortened V by 2 bases and J by 4 bases, and 8 bases separated the two germline ends. Germline V CDR1 and CDR2: MNHEY, SMNVEV (reference sequence). The CDR3 loop spans 13 amino acids. The CDR3 loop reads CASSLGESYGYTF. The CDR3 region has the DNA TGTGCCAGCAGTTTAGGGGAGAGCTATGGCTACACCTTC.

V and J are TRBV6-6 and TRBJ2-3; the match to TRBD2 covers 7 bases. The V gene end was trimmed by 8 bases and the J gene end by 3 bases; junction bases not matched to a gene: 2. Germline V gives CDR1 MNHNY, CDR2 SVGAGI (reference sequence). The CDR3 totals 12 residues. CDR3 DNA sequence: TGTGCCAGCGAAGCGGGGACAGATACGCAGTATTTT. Its protein is CASEAGTDTQYF.

This chain links TRBV6-6 with TRBJ1-4; D not resolved. V gave up 3 bases and J gave up 0 bases, with 8 bases separating them. Germline assignment: CDR1 MNHNY and CDR2 SVGAGI (reference sequence). The CDR3 runs 15 residues. The CDR3: CASSYVRATNEKLFF. DNA for the CDR3: TGTGCCAGCAGTTATGTTCGGGCAACTAATGAAAAACTGTTTTTT.